This T cell receptor (beta chain) stems from a study of shared clonotypes between healthy human individuals (dated by TCRdb to 2020 to 2021). General notes on the study: Three men and a couple of women, aged 18 to 49 years, made up the cohort. For each donor, CD4 naive and CD4 memory were each given three plates, CD8 naive was given two plates, and CD8 memory was given one plate. Different laboratories and diverse techniques were used to prepare libraries and sequence TCR repertoires, to increase sequencing depth and limit assay-specific biases. To estimate repertoire size and how much clonotypes are shared between individuals, the study performed deep sequencing of blood TCR repertoires from a handful of healthy adults. Each donor's leukapheresis produced roughly between roughly 0.9 and 9 billion PBMCs.

On this clone: No antigen is known for it. Base qualities are not recorded, but no much larger clone differs from it by a single base.

General study outcomes and caveats: Higher generation probabilities were observed for clonotypes shared by all four sorted-subset donors than for non-shared clonotypes. Naive subsets generally had larger estimated clonotype richness than memory subsets. Because the study included a small number of donors, the genetic and exposure-history diversity represented was limited. Based on pairwise subsampling, the degree of clonotype sharing among donors was expected to be affected by sequencing depth. Sampling was restricted to blood, and TCR repertoires in tissue are likely to differ from TCR repertoires in blood. When a few donors were compared, the shared fraction of clonotypes was 5% to 6.5% for naive CD4, 3.5% for naive CD8, 2.3% for memory CD4, and roughly 0.4% for memory CD8. Rarefaction of sorted-subset datasets indicated incomplete sequencing despite the large sequencing depth.

There are 19 amino acids in the CDR3, from cysteine to phenylalanine inclusive. The entry retains the CDR3 DNA only, 57 bases that are in frame from base 1. At the junction V is shortened by 2 bases and J by 0 bases, with 21 bases in between. CDR1 and CDR2, looked up from the germline V gene (reference sequence), are SGHKS and YYEKEE. Using the deep immunoSEQ assay, TCR CDR3 regions were amplified from genomic DNA by multiplex PCR. Extracted genomic DNA from each cell subset was spread evenly across all wells of several immunoSEQ 96-well plates, with each plate serving as a replicate. For sorted subsets, roughly 200 ng of genomic DNA, equivalent to 25,000 to 35,000 T cell genomes, went into each replicate PCR. The purified libraries were quantified using a Qubit 3.0 fluorometer, sized with a Bioanalyzer 2100, and then quantified again using the KAPA Library Quantification kit. Every immunoSEQ 96-well plate was sequenced on a separate single-read 150-cycle Illumina NextSeq 550 flow cell. Concerning the study's data processing: The immunoSEQ output contained only junctional sequences without quality scores, so filtering could not match that applied to full-length reads. To assign V/J genes and CDR3, sequences were annotated against IMGT germline references using PyIR, a Python wrapper for IgBLAST v1.9. Reads with weak V/J assignments (E-value above 1e-6), missing CDR3, stop codons, out-of-frame junctions, or ambiguous translated residues were removed. V3J clonotypes were defined as sequences sharing the same inferred V gene, J gene, and CDR3 amino acid sequence. Percentage overlap between repertoires was computed as shared unique clonotypes divided by the size of the smaller repertoire. Three approaches were used to assess repertoire richness: RTK rarefaction, the Chao1 estimator, and Recon v2.1 estimates of unobserved clonotypes. Generation probabilities for all TCRbeta clonotypes obtained by the gDNA method from a few donors were computed using OLGA. The table was pulled from immuneACCESS by TCRdb, which kept in-frame rearrangements only. Such tables lose some clones; where checked, under half of the loss comes from unresolved V genes, and the rest has no known cause. That table supplies the V and J calls and clone size; D and trimming were determined from the DNA. In this sample the table shows about 1.5 million clones, under 99% of which occur a single time. Together, the top ten hold roughly 0.42% of the sample.

The donors were healthy, HIV-negative adults who had no recently reported acute infections or vaccinations. All donors were Caucasian adults living in Nashville, Tennessee, USA. CD4+ T cells were enriched through magnetic negative selection, after which naive cells were positively selected on CD45RA and the remaining negative fraction served as the memory subset. After blood collection by leukapheresis, PBMCs were isolated using Ficoll-Histopaque density gradient centrifugation and then cryopreserved in the vapor phase of liquid nitrogen. Analytical flow cytometry was used to check the purity and quantity of each magnetically sorted T cell population. Genomic DNA was isolated from each sorted fraction and quantified by UV absorbance on a Nanodrop 2000c.

The rearranged chain carries TRBV5-5 and TRBJ1-5; the D gene cannot be named for sure. This TCR was recovered from a man aged 25-45 years in good health. Sequenced input: naive CD4+ T cells sorted from blood. Taken with the paper, the label for cell subset or site translates to: CD45RA+ positively selected. The sequence in DNA is TGTGCCAGCAGCTTACCGCGAACGCAATCCATTGATAGCAATCAGCCCCAGCATTTT. The resulting protein is CASSLPRTQSIDSNQPQHF. Full variable domain (CDR3 extended with the reference TRBV5-5 and TRBJ1-5 proteins): DAGVTQSPTHLIKTRGQQVTLRCSPISGHKSVSWYQQVLGQGPQFIFQYYEKEERGRGNFPDRFSARQFPNYSSELNVNALLLGDSALYLCASSLPRTQSIDSNQPQHFGDGTRLSIL.